This record concerns one T cell receptor (beta chain) sequence. Its target is not known. This specimen comes from a study of identifying expanded T cells in peripheral blood. During the collection period, no donor immune events like infections were recorded. The CDR3 has 14 residues. The V gene lost 0 bases and the J gene lost 2 bases, with 7 bases spanning the gap. Germline lookup yields CDR1 SGHRS and CDR2 YFSETQ. Assay: immunoSEQ multiplex PCR; the TCRdb copy retains only in-frame clones and omits some. The sample shows tens of thousands of clones, about 91% of them seen only once. Study observations and caveats: About 1.2 clones differed between technical replicates, versus about 16 and 19 over time. Clone count variance between roughly 2-week samples rose with total template count.

Sequencing was carried out using blood. The chain couples TRBV5-1 to TRBJ2-3; D is unclear. This TCR derives from a person between 18 and 75 years old in good health. CDR3 region: CASSLGQYTDTQYF. The CDR3, as DNA: TGCGCCAGCAGCTTGGGTCAGTACACAGATACGCAGTATTTT. Supplemented by reference TRBV5-1 and TRBJ2-3, the full variable domain reads KAGVTQTPRYLIKTRGQQVTLSCSPISGHRSVSWYQQTPGQGLQFLFEYFSETQRNKGNFPGRFSGRQFSNSRSEMNVSTLELGDSALYLCASSLGQYTDTQYFGPGTRLTVL.